The 7 T cell receptor beta chains in this list originate from one sample, sequenced in a study of beta chain features in type 1 diabetes. Study-level points and caveats: Type 1 diabetes patients had moderately but significantly shorter TCRB CDR3s in all four CD4+ subsets.

As every portion of the isolated RNA was reverse transcribed, the sequencing read expressed TCRB transcripts. Profiling relied on immunoSEQ multiplex PCR, and the TCRdb table lists in-frame clones only, not all of them. The table includes about 370,000 clones, 9.5% to 10% detected once. Their recognized antigens are unknown. Specimen: central memory CD4+ T cells from blood. The receptors were gathered from a man aged 30-40 years with type 1 diabetes.

The J gene is TRBJ2-6, the V gene TRBV7-8, with 9 bases identical to TRBD1. CDR1 is SGHVS, CDR2 FQNEAQ, per germline. V gave up 3 bases and J gave up 2 bases; unmatched junction bases: 8. The CDR3 has 18 amino acids. CDR3 nucleotide sequence: TGTGCCAGCAGCTTGGACAGGGGATCTAGGACTGGGGCCAACGTCCTGACTTTC. As protein: CASSLDRGSRTGANVLTF.

Here the CDR3 reads CASNPSSTGELFF. As DNA, the CDR3 is TGTGCCAGCAACCCTAGTAGCACCGGGGAGCTGTTTTTT. The V gene is TRBV28, the J gene TRBJ2-2; D unresolved. CDR1 is MDHEN and CDR2 is SYDVKM in the germline V gene. CDR3 size: 13 residues. Trimming left V 7 bases short and J 4 bases short, with 10 bases between.

This clone was found a few times. The CDR3 reads CASSGRGLWGTEAFF. The CDR3 nucleotides are TGCGCCAGCAGCGGCAGGGGGCTCTGGGGTACTGAAGCTTTCTTT. This chain connects TRBV5-1 to TRBJ1-1; TRBD1 aligns across 8 bases. The germline CDR1 and CDR2 sequences are SGHRS and YFSETQ. With V trimmed by 4 bases and J by 5 bases, 10 bases remained unmatched. This CDR3 has 15 residues.

The rearrangement uses TRBV28 and TRBJ1-3, with D perhaps TRBD1 (5 bases). The CDR3 extends over 18 amino acids. Trimming pared 3 bases from V and 0 bases from J, leaving 18 bases between. CDR1 MDHEN and CDR2 SYDVKM come from the germline V gene. CDR3 nucleotides: TGTGCCAGCAGTTTCCCGGGACGACGGGACCCCTCTGGAAACACCATATATTTT. Translated: CASSFPGRRDPSGNTIYF.

This sequence joins TRBV11-2 and TRBJ2-1, with D tentatively TRBD1 or TRBD2 (5 bases each). The CDR3 loop spans 13 amino acids. V was cut by 5 bases and J by 10 bases, with 15 bases left in between. CDR1 and CDR2 from the germline V gene are SGHAT and FQNNGV. The CDR3 DNA reads TGTGCCAGCAGCCAAGCCGGGACCCTCGAGCAGTTCTTC. It yields the protein CASSQAGTLEQFF. The complete variable domain, with remaining parts taken from reference TRBV11-2 and TRBJ2-1, reads EAGVAQSPRYKIIEKRQSVAFWCNPISGHATLYWYQQILGQGPKLLIQFQNNGVVDDSQLPKDRFSAERLKGVDSTLKIQPAKLEDSAVYLCASSQAGTLEQFFGPGTRLTVL.

This clone came up a few times. The chain couples TRBV27 to TRBJ2-3; maybe TRBD1 (6 bases). Trimming removed 4 bases at V and 2 bases at J, with 13 bases between. This CDR3 has 15 residues. CDR1 and CDR2 (germline): MNHEY, SMNVEV (reference sequence). The CDR3 nucleotides are TGTGCCAGCAGTTCGACAGGACATACCACAGATACGCAGTATTTT. It is translated as CASSSTGHTTDTQYF.

The V gene is TRBV7-3, the J gene TRBJ2-5, with TRBD2 matching 7 bases. The germline gives CDR1 SGHTA, CDR2 FQGTGA. The CDR3 is made up of 16 amino acids. After removal of 0 bases from V and 4 bases from J, the junction contained 8 bases not matched to a gene. Here the CDR3 DNA reads TGTGCCAGCAGCTTAACCAGCGGGGCCCTCCGAGAGACCCAGTACTTC. Translation: CASSLTSGALRETQYF.